What follows are 25 T cell receptor beta chains derived from one specimen sequenced in a study of blood T cell repertoires in COVID-19. Measured with immunoSEQ multiplex PCR; TCRdb has only the in-frame clones, and not every one. Altogether approximately 490,000 clones are present, 80% to 90% being singletons, with the ten largest covering 6.5% to 8.5%. The specimen sequenced was PBMCs or T cells enriched from blood (not recorded which). These receptors all come from a woman in her sixties or seventies who had recovered from COVID-19.

This clone was found once. The gene calls are TRBV5-5 and TRBJ1-5; 9 nucleotides line up with TRBD1. The germline CDR1 and CDR2 sequences are SGHKS and YYEKEE (reference sequence). This CDR3 has 14 residues. V trimming: 3 bases; J trimming: 8 bases; junction bases outside the gene matches: 6. In DNA, the CDR3 is TGTGCCAGCAGCTCCCGACAGGGGGGCGAGCCCCAGCATTTT. This encodes CASSSRQGGEPQHF.

This clone was found once. This sequence joins TRBV12-3 or TRBV12-4 and TRBJ1-5; weak D call: TRBD1 (6 bases). Trimming removed 11 bases from V and 4 bases from J, with 12 bases in between. The CDR3 length is 12 residues. CDR3 nucleotides: TGTGCCTGTCGCCAGGGGAATCAGCCCCAGCATTTT. This translates into CACRQGNQPQHF.

This sequence joins TRBV10-3 and TRBJ2-2, with D perhaps TRBD2 (6 bases). This CDR3 spans 14 amino acids. Germline V CDR1 and CDR2: ENHRY, SYGVKD. Deletions cut 0 bases from V and 13 bases from J, with 15 bases between. CDR3 residues: CAISESIGGGGLFF. In nucleotides, the CDR3 is TGTGCCATCAGTGAGTCGATCGGGGGAGGAGGGCTGTTTTTT.

The rearrangement links TRBV27 to TRBJ1-6; 7 bases map to TRBD1. With V trimmed by 6 bases and J by 7 bases, 6 bases remained unmatched. The CDR3 extends over 14 amino acids. The germline V gene encodes CDR1 MNHEY and CDR2 SMNVEV (reference sequence). The CDR3 DNA follows: TGTGCCAGCAGACCCGGGACAGAAAATTCACCCCTCCACTTT. Amino acids: CASRPGTENSPLHF.

This rearrangement joins TRBV6-2 or TRBV6-3 to TRBJ2-6, with 9 bases that match TRBD1. Unmatched junction bases numbered 8, after V lost 2 bases and J lost 3 bases. The CDR3 spans 18 residues. Per germline, CDR1 MNHEY and CDR2 SVGEGT. CDR3 loop: CASSYAGQGIGGANVLTF. CDR3 nucleotide sequence: TGTGCCAGCAGTTACGCGGGACAGGGTATAGGTGGGGCCAACGTCCTGACTTTC.

The chain uses TRBV5-1 and TRBJ2-1, with 9 bases that match TRBD2. The CDR3 runs 14 residues. Losses at the gene ends were 5 bases for V and 10 bases for J; bases not matched to a gene: 10. Germline V gene data show CDR1 as SGHRS and CDR2 as YFSETQ. CDR3 coding DNA: TGCGCCAGCAGTGCGGGGGGGCCGGTTCAGGAGCAGTTCTTC. Translation: CASSAGGPVQEQFF.

The chain combines TRBV11-2 with TRBJ1-2; TRBD1 aligns across 9 bases. Trimming took 4 bases from V and 0 from J; bases not matched to a gene: 3. The CDR3 sequence is 15 residues long. Germline CDR1 reads SGHAT; CDR2 reads FQNNGV. The CDR3 here is CASSSGTGTNYGYTF. CDR3 DNA sequence: TGTGCCAGCAGCTCCGGGACAGGGACTAACTATGGCTACACCTTC.

This clone was recorded a few times. The chain combines TRBV9 with TRBJ2-2; D perhaps matches TRBD1 (6 bases). The V gene lost 4 bases and the J gene lost 4 bases, with 17 bases spanning the gap. This CDR3 contains 16 residues. Germline loops: CDR1 SGDLS, CDR2 YYNGEE. CDR3 nucleotides: TGTGCCAGCAGCCCAACGACAGGTTTGTCCACCGGGGAGCTGTTTTTT. This gives the protein CASSPTTGLSTGELFF.

The chain joins TRBV18 to TRBJ1-2; D unresolved. In germline, CDR1 is KGHSH, CDR2 LQKENI. Trimming cost V 5 bases and J 4 bases, with 23 bases left between them. The CDR3 totals 17 residues. The CDR3: CASSRLEFTQAGYGYTF. The CDR3 nucleotides read TGTGCCAGCTCAAGACTAGAATTTACCCAGGCTGGCTATGGCTACACCTTC.

The V gene is TRBV4-1, the J gene TRBJ1-1; D is unclear. The germline V gene encodes CDR1 MGHRA and CDR2 YSYEKL. Trimming cost V 0 bases and J 0 bases, with 8 bases left between them. The CDR3 runs 15 residues. CDR3 sequence reads: CASSQDGTVNTEAFF. The CDR3 DNA reads TGCGCCAGCAGCCAAGATGGAACAGTGAACACTGAAGCTTTCTTT.

This chain connects TRBV20-1 to TRBJ1-6; perhaps TRBD1 as D (5 bases). Trimming took off 3 bases at V and 5 bases at J, with 11 bases between the two ends. The CDR3 length is 14 residues. The germline CDR1 and CDR2 sequences are DFQATT and SNEGSKA (reference sequence). This CDR3 is CSASSRGDNSPLHF. The CDR3 DNA is TGCAGTGCTAGTTCGCGGGGGGATAATTCACCCCTCCACTTT.

V is TRBV10-3 and J is TRBJ1-1; D perhaps matches TRBD1 (5 bases). The CDR3 is made up of 12 amino acids. CDR1 is ENHRY and CDR2 is SYGVKD in the germline V gene. Between the trimmed V and J ends, which lost 11 bases and 6 bases, there was a span of 16 bases. The CDR3 DNA reads TGTGCCTCCTCGACAGCCCAACCTGAAGCTTTCTTT. Protein sequence: CASSTAQPEAFF.

The chain couples TRBV6-6 to TRBJ1-1; D gene unclear. The V and J ends lost 6 bases and 8 bases respectively, with 13 bases between them. The germline CDR1 and CDR2 sequences are MNHNY and SVGAGI (reference sequence). The CDR3 runs to 12 residues. The CDR3: CASRLEVAEAFF. The DNA of the CDR3 is TGTGCCAGCAGATTAGAGGTGGCGGAAGCTTTCTTT.

The chain recombines TRBV18 with TRBJ2-5; no clear D. Trimming cost V 2 bases and J 2 bases, with 6 bases left between them. Germline V CDR1 and CDR2: KGHSH, LQKENI. The CDR3 loop spans 13 amino acids. The DNA of the CDR3 is TGTGCCAGCTCACCAACCAGACAAGAGACCCAGTACTTC. Translating gives CASSPTRQETQYF.

The chain couples TRBV11-2 to TRBJ1-2, with TRBD1 as a possible D gene (6 bases). Germline loops: CDR1 SGHAT, CDR2 FQNNGV. The CDR3 sequence is 15 residues long. Trimming left V 0 bases short and J 8 bases short, with 16 bases between. The CDR3 DNA reads TGTGCCAGCAGCTTAGAATCGGTGCAGGGGCTCGGCTACACCTTC. Translated, it gives CASSLESVQGLGYTF.

This chain links TRBV6-5 with TRBJ2-1; D call uncertain. V dropped 6 bases and J dropped 0 bases, with 9 bases sitting between them. Germline V CDR1 and CDR2: MNHEY, SVGAGI. The CDR3 has 14 amino acids. The CDR3 DNA follows: TGTGCCAGCAGCCTAGGCATCTCCTACAATGAGCAGTTCTTC. Protein: CASSLGISYNEQFF.

This clone was counted only a few times. This rearrangement joins TRBV7-9 to TRBJ2-7; a possible D gene is TRBD2 (6 bases). The CDR3 consists of 13 residues. Germline V gene data show CDR1 as SEHNR and CDR2 as FQNEAQ (reference sequence). Trimming stripped 0 bases from V and 6 bases from J, with 9 bases between. The CDR3 DNA reads as TGTGCCAGCAGCTTAGCGCGGGGCTCCGAGCAGTACTTC. Translated: CASSLARGSEQYF.

This chain connects TRBV19 to TRBJ1-4; 7 positions agree with TRBD1. The CDR3 loop spans 15 amino acids. The germline V gene has CDR1 LNHDA and CDR2 SQIVND (reference sequence). Unmatched junction bases numbered 10, after V lost 9 bases and J lost 3 bases. CDR3 nucleotides: TGTGCCAGCAGATCCCACAGGGGATCTAATGAAAAACTGTTTTTT. This codes for CASRSHRGSNEKLFF.

This clone appeared once. The gene calls are TRBV19 and TRBJ1-1; perhaps TRBD1 as D (6 bases). Trimming left V 1 base short and J 7 bases short, with 13 bases between. The CDR3 is 14 amino acids. CDR1 and CDR2 from the germline V gene are LNHDA and SQIVND (reference sequence). The CDR3 region is CASSIGGQGFEAFF. As DNA, the CDR3 is TGTGCCAGTAGTATAGGGGGGCAGGGCTTTGAAGCTTTCTTT.

This clone has a handful of counts. The J gene is TRBJ1-6, the V gene TRBV14; 7 bases fit TRBD1. V was pared by 5 bases and J by 7 bases, with 11 bases of the junction left unmatched. Germline CDR1 SGHDN, CDR2 FVKESK. The CDR3 is made up of 16 amino acids. Here the CDR3 DNA reads TGTGCCAGCAGCACCCGTCGCGACAGGGTAAATTCACCCCTCCACTTT. Amino acid sequence: CASSTRRDRVNSPLHF.

This chain joins TRBV29-1 and TRBJ2-1, with 9 positions matching TRBD2. V lost 0 bases and J lost 0; bases outside the gene matches: 3. The CDR3 extends over 16 amino acids. Looked up from germline, CDR1 is SQVTM and CDR2 is ANQGSEA. This chain's CDR3 is CSVEDGTSYSYNEQFF. Here the CDR3 DNA reads TGCAGCGTTGAAGATGGGACTAGCTACTCCTACAATGAGCAGTTCTTC.

This sequence joins TRBV24-1 and TRBJ2-3; 7 nucleotides agree with TRBD1. The germline CDR1 and CDR2 sequences are KGHDR and SFDVKD. Trimming removed 6 bases from V and 1 base from J; junction bases left unmatched: 3. The CDR3 runs 14 residues. The CDR3 coding sequence is TGTGCCACCAGTCCCGGGACAGGCACAGATACGCAGTATTTT. The encoded protein is CATSPGTGTDTQYF.

The chain has TRBV28 and TRBJ1-3; D is undetermined. V lost 6 bases and J 5 bases, leaving 14 bases between the germline ends. CDR1 and CDR2 (germline): MDHEN, SYDVKM. This CDR3 has 14 amino acids. This CDR3 is CASSRPVERNTIYF. The CDR3 DNA follows: TGTGCCAGCAGCCGCCCGGTTGAGAGAAACACCATATATTTT.

The genes are TRBV5-6 and TRBJ2-1; 8 bases map to TRBD1. Germline V gives CDR1 SGHDT, CDR2 YYEEEE. The junction had 9 bases not matched to a gene; V was cut back by 1 base and J by 6 bases. The CDR3 runs 16 residues. The DNA of the CDR3 is TGTGCCAGCAGCTTGCTAGGCAGGGGGCGGGTCAATGAGCAGTTCTTC. Amino acid sequence: CASSLLGRGRVNEQFF.

The chain uses TRBV5-4 and TRBJ1-2, with D possibly matching TRBD1 (6 bases). The CDR3 spans 16 residues. The V gene lost 0 bases and the J gene lost 8 bases, with 20 bases spanning the gap. The V gene's germline CDR1 is SGHNT and CDR2 YYREEE (reference sequence). The DNA for the CDR3 is TGTGCCAGCAGCTTGGACAGGGTAGGGATCGTTGGGGGCTACACCTTC. This gives the protein CASSLDRVGIVGGYTF. The whole variable domain, remainder taken from reference TRBV5-4 and TRBJ1-2, is ETGVTQSPTHLIKTRGQQVTLRCSSQSGHNTVSWYQQALGQGPQFIFQYYREEENGRGNFPPRFSGLQFPNYSSELNVNALELDDSALYLCASSLDRVGIVGGYTFGSGTRLTVV.